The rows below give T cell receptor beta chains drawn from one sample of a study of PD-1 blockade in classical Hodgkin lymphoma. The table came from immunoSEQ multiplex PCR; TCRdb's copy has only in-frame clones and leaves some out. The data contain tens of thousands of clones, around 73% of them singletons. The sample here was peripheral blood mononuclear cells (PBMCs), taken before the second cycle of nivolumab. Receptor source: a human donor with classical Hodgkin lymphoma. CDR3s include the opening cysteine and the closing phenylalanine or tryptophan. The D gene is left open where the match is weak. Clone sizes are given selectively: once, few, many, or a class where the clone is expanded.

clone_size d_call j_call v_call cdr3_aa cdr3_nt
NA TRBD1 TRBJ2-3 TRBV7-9 CASSFNRGTGGSRDTQYF TGTGCCAGCAGCTTCAATCGGGGGACAGGGGGCTCTAGAGATACGCAGTATTTT
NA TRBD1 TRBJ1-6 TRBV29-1 CSVSGQGNSPLHF TGCAGCGTTTCCGGACAGGGAAATTCACCCCTCCACTTT
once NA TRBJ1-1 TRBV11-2 CASSLVQYEAFF TGTGCCAGCAGCTTAGTACAGTATGAAGCTTTCTTT
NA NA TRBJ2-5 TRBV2 CASSRGSGVQETQYF TGTGCCAGCAGCCGGGGTTCGGGGGTCCAAGAGACCCAGTACTTC
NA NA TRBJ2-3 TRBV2 CASSERPWSRTDTQYF TGTGCCAGCAGTGAAAGGCCCTGGTCACGCACAGATACGCAGTATTTT
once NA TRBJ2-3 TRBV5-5 CASSLRGVSTDTQYF TGTGCCAGCAGCTTGAGGGGGGTAAGCACAGATACGCAGTATTTT
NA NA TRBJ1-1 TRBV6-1 CASERAGTEAFF TGTGCCAGCGAGAGAGCAGGCACTGAAGCTTTCTTT
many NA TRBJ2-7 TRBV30 CAWSVGPYGSSYEQYF TGTGCCTGGAGTGTGGGCCCCTACGGGAGCTCCTACGAGCAGTACTTC
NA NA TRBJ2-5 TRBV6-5 CASTASWGGRETQYF TGTGCCAGCACCGCTTCCTGGGGCGGGCGTGAGACCCAGTACTTC
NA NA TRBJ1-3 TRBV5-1 CASSLTGDSGNTIYF TGCGCCAGCAGCTTGACGGGCGACTCTGGAAACACCATATATTTT
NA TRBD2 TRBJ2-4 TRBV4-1 CASSRPGGNIQYF TGCGCCAGCAGCCGACCGGGGGGGAACATTCAGTACTTC
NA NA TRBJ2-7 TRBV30 CAWRAEWGGAGYEQYF TGTGCCTGGAGGGCCGAGTGGGGGGGCGCGGGCTACGAGCAGTACTTC
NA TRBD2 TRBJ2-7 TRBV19 CASRGLGLANEQYF TGTGCCAGTAGAGGGTTGGGACTAGCAAACGAGCAGTACTTC
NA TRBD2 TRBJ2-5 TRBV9 CASSSPSGSGETQYF TGTGCCAGCAGCTCGCCCAGCGGGAGCGGGGAGACCCAGTACTTC
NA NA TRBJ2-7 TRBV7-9 CASSLPLVGPGEQYF TGTGCCAGCAGCTTACCTCTGGTGGGGCCGGGGGAGCAGTACTTC
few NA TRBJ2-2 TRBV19 CASSIRALNTGELFF TGTGCCAGTAGTATAAGGGCGCTGAACACCGGGGAGCTGTTTTTT
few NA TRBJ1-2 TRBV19 CASSKARMRGGYGYTF TGTGCCAGTAGCAAGGCTCGGATGCGGGGAGGCTATGGCTACACCTTC
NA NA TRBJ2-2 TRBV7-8 CASSLVLNTGELFF TGTGCCAGCAGCTTAGTGTTGAACACCGGGGAGCTGTTTTTT
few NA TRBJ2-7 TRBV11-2 CASSLGRPPPYEQYF TGTGCCAGCAGCTTAGGTCGCCCACCCCCCTACGAGCAGTACTTC
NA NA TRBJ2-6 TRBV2 CASSATGTANVLTF TGTGCCAGCAGTGCAACCGGGACAGCCAACGTCCTGACTTTC
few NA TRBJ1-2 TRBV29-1 CSVQGPGLGYGYTF TGCAGCGTCCAAGGTCCAGGGCTGGGCTATGGCTACACCTTC
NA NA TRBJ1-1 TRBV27 CASSLVGTRITEAFF TGTGCCAGCAGTTTAGTGGGCACAAGAATCACTGAAGCTTTCTTT
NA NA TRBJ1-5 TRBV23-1 CASSHRDSSSFHQPQHF TGCGCCAGCAGTCACCGGGACTCCAGCTCGTTCCATCAGCCCCAGCATTTT
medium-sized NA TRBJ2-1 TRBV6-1 CASSDSLRGEQFF TGTGCCAGCAGTGATTCTCTTCGCGGGGAGCAGTTCTTC
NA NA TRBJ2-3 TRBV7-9 CASSLGGGVTDTQYF TGTGCCAGCAGCTTAGGAGGAGGGGTGACAGATACGCAGTATTTT
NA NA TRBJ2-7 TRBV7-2 CASSLAMGAYEQYF TGTGCCAGCAGCTTAGCGATGGGGGCATACGAGCAGTACTTC
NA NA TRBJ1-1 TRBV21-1 CASSKGARIGEAFF TGTGCCAGCAGCAAAGGGGCGCGGATCGGTGAAGCTTTCTTT
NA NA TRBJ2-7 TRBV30 CAWSERFYEQYF TGTGCCTGGAGTGAACGGTTCTACGAGCAGTACTTC
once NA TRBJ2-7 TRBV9 CASSPTPVLDYEQYF TGTGCCAGCAGCCCAACCCCTGTACTTGACTACGAGCAGTACTTC
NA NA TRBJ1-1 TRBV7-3 CASSLFPGLEDTEAFF TGTGCCAGCAGCTTATTCCCAGGGCTTGAGGACACTGAAGCTTTCTTT
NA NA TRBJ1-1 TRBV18 CASSPIQGGIEAFF TGTGCCAGCTCACCGATTCAAGGGGGAATTGAAGCTTTCTTT
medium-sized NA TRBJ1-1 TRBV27 CASSLSVSVNTEAFF TGTGCCAGCAGTTTATCCGTGTCGGTGAACACTGAAGCTTTCTTT
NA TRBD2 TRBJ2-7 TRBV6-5 CASARSGRPYEQYF TGTGCCAGCGCCCGTAGCGGGAGACCCTACGAGCAGTACTTC
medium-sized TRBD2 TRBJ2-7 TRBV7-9 CASRSGGGYEQYF TGTGCCAGCAGGAGCGGCGGGGGCTACGAGCAGTACTTC
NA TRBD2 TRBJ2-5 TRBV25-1 CASSESGTRGQETQYF TGTGCCAGCAGTGAGTCAGGGACTAGAGGCCAAGAGACCCAGTACTTC
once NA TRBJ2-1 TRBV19 CASSTGYSYNEQFF TGTGCCAGTAGTACCGGATACTCCTACAATGAGCAGTTCTTC
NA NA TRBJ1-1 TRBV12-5 CASGLTDRFLNTEAFF TGTGCTAGTGGTCTAACTGACAGGTTCCTGAACACTGAAGCTTTCTTT
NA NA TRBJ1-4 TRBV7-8 CASSLTGGEKLFF TGTGCCAGCAGCTTAACGGGGGGGGAAAAACTGTTTTTT
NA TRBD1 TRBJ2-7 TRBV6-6 CASSYFGQGAYEQYF TGTGCCAGCAGTTACTTCGGACAGGGGGCCTACGAGCAGTACTTC